This entry lists 22 T cell receptor beta chains sequenced from one sample in a study of CD8 T cell repertoires and HIV-1 epitope variants. Antigens of these TCRs are unknown. The data were produced by immunoSEQ multiplex PCR, yet TCRdb's version contains in-frame clones alone and is incomplete. The data contain some 3,500 clones, roughly 70% of them seen just once; the ten biggest clones take up 40% to 45%. The material sequenced was cultured CD8+ T cells derived from PBMCs. Receptor source: a male donor with HIV.

This clone is medium-sized in the sample. J is TRBJ1-1 and V is TRBV18; D perhaps matches TRBD1 (5 bases). Germline CDR1 KGHSH, CDR2 LQKENI. CDR3 size: 13 residues. V gave up 2 bases and J gave up 1 base, with 5 bases separating them. CDR3 residues: CASSPGANTEAFF. The DNA of the CDR3 is TGTGCCAGCTCACCAGGGGCGAACACTGAAGCTTTCTTT.

The chain joins TRBV9 to TRBJ2-7; no reliable D call. Germline V lookup: CDR1 SGDLS, CDR2 YYNGEE. Trimming removed 4 bases at V and 3 bases at J, with 11 bases between. This CDR3 region has 13 residues. Written as DNA, the CDR3 is TGTGCCAGCAGCACGGAAGGTGGCTACGAGCAGTACTTC. This sequence encodes CASSTEGGYEQYF.

The rearrangement joins TRBV7-8 to TRBJ2-3; tentatively, D is TRBD2 (7 bases). The CDR3 runs 17 residues. V lost 5 bases to trimming and J lost 4 bases, with 22 bases between them. The germline gives CDR1 SGHVS, CDR2 FQNEAQ. The CDR3 DNA reads TGTGCCAGCAGCCCCGATTATGGGGGGGCGTTCGCAGATACGCAGTATTTT. This encodes CASSPDYGGAFADTQYF.

V and J are TRBV6-4 and TRBJ2-6; TRBD1 agrees at 8 bases. There are 14 residues in the CDR3. The germline V gene encodes CDR1 MRHNA and CDR2 SNTAGT. J was trimmed by 4 bases and V by 6 bases; bases with no gene match: 2. CDR3 nucleotide sequence: TGTGCCAGCAGGGACAGGGAAGGGGCCAACGTCCTGACTTTC. Amino acid sequence: CASRDREGANVLTF.

A word on this clone: Its ends do not fully match the called genes, so a read error is possible. This sequence joins TRBV9 and TRBJ2-5; D possibly corresponds to TRBD2 (6 bases). The assigned J gene may be wrong: the sequence end matches TRBJ2-7 better. CDR3 length equals 13 residues. Germline-derived CDR1 and CDR2 are SGDLS and YYNGEE. The CDR3 spells CASSVGDSNEQYF. The CDR3 bases are TGTGCCAGCAGCGTAGGGGACTCCAACGAGCAGTACTTC.

V usage is TRBV27 and J usage is TRBJ2-5; D call uncertain. The length of the CDR3 is 11 residues. Germline assignment: CDR1 MNHEY and CDR2 SMNVEV (reference sequence). V shed 2 bases and J shed 4 bases, with 2 bases lying between them. The CDR3: CASSLGETQYF. CDR3 nucleotides: TGTGCCAGCAGTTTAGGAGAGACCCAGTACTTC.

The V and J genes are TRBV27 and TRBJ1-2, with unresolved D. The germline V gene encodes CDR1 MNHEY and CDR2 SMNVEV (reference sequence). CDR3 size: 12 residues. The ends were cut back, 8 bases at V and 1 base at J, with 8 bases in the middle. CDR3 DNA sequence: TGTGCCAGCTCCGGGAGTAACTATGGCTACACCTTC. This codes for CASSGSNYGYTF.

The chain carries TRBV7-9 and TRBJ2-1; 8 nucleotides agree with TRBD1. The V gene end was trimmed by 4 bases and the J gene end by 4 bases; junction bases not matched to a gene: 9. CDR3 length: 16 residues. Per germline, CDR1 SEHNR and CDR2 FQNEAQ (reference sequence). The CDR3 coding sequence is TGTGCCAGCAGCTACGAAACCGGGACAGGATACAATGAGCAGTTCTTC. It is translated as CASSYETGTGYNEQFF.

This clone is a singleton in its sample. The rearrangement links TRBV9 to TRBJ2-3; 9 nucleotides align to TRBD1. This CDR3 has 18 amino acids. Germline V CDR1 and CDR2: SGDLS, YYNGEE. Germline trimming cut 2 bases from V and 5 bases from J; bases unmatched to any gene: 15. CDR3 sequence: CASSVSAGTGTERDTQYF. In DNA, the CDR3 is TGTGCCAGCAGCGTTTCAGCCGGGACAGGGACCGAAAGAGATACGCAGTATTTT.

This clone was counted a few times. CDR3 protein: CASAIQGGDTEAFF. CDR3 sequence (DNA): TGTGCCAGCGCCATCCAGGGGGGAGACACTGAAGCTTTCTTT. The chain links TRBV28 to TRBJ1-1, with 7 bases lining up with TRBD1. The ends lost 8 bases at V and 3 bases at J; junction bases unmatched: 9. Germline V gene data show CDR1 as MDHEN and CDR2 as SYDVKM. The CDR3 has 14 residues. Complete variable domain (other parts from reference TRBV28 and TRBJ1-1): DVKVTQSSRYLVKRTGEKVFLECVQDMDHENMFWYRQDPGLGLRLIYFSYDVKMKEKGDIPEGYSVSREKKERFSLILESASTNQTSMYLCASAIQGGDTEAFFGQGTRLTVV.

The chain employs TRBV7-9 and TRBJ2-1, with 10 nucleotides matching TRBD1. The V gene's germline CDR1 is SEHNR and CDR2 FQNEAQ (reference sequence). Germline trimming cut 3 bases from V and 4 bases from J; bases unmatched to any gene: 3. The CDR3 runs to 15 residues. CDR3 residues: CASSFPGQGYNEQFF. CDR3 sequence (DNA): TGTGCCAGCAGCTTCCCGGGACAGGGGTACAATGAGCAGTTCTTC.

This chain connects TRBV7-2 to TRBJ2-7, with D maybe TRBD2 (6 bases). Trimming took off 2 bases at V and 6 bases at J, with 8 bases between the two ends. The CDR3 is 12 amino acids. CDR1 and CDR2 (germline): SGHTA, FQGNSA. The CDR3 here is CASSLRAGEQYF. The CDR3 nucleotides read TGTGCCAGCAGCTTACGAGCGGGCGAGCAGTACTTC.

The chain carries TRBV7-2 and TRBJ1-3, with D unclear. V was clipped by 5 bases and J by 0 bases, with 8 bases between them. This CDR3 is built from 14 residues. The V gene's germline CDR1 is SGHTA and CDR2 FQGNSA. The CDR3 DNA sequence: TGTGCCAGCAGCCCCCAGAGCTCTGGAAACACCATATATTTT. Translated, it gives CASSPQSSGNTIYF.

The chain joins TRBV7-9 to TRBJ2-1; no reliable D call. The germline V gene encodes CDR1 SEHNR and CDR2 FQNEAQ (reference sequence). The CDR3 consists of 12 residues. Trimming removed 3 bases from V and 9 bases from J, with 9 bases in between. The CDR3 DNA reads TGTGCCAGCAGCTTTCCAATGACTGAGCAGTTCTTC. Translated: CASSFPMTEQFF.

J is TRBJ2-2 and V is TRBV10-1; TRBD2 agrees at 9 bases. The CDR3 extends over 18 amino acids. V lost 0 bases and J lost 2; bases outside the gene matches: 7. CDR1 is WNHNN and CDR2 is SYGVQD in the germline V gene (reference sequence). The CDR3 here is CASSESGLAGINTGELFF. CDR3 in DNA: TGCGCCAGCAGTGAGTCTGGGCTAGCGGGAATAAACACCGGGGAGCTGTTTTTT.

This clone is deemed large. This chain links TRBV27 with TRBJ2-7; perhaps TRBD2 as D (6 bases). Germline V gene data show CDR1 as MNHEY and CDR2 as SMNVEV (reference sequence). The CDR3 contains 16 residues. V lost 6 bases, J lost 2 bases, and 20 bases lay in between. The CDR3 here is CASSLTSGTFAYEQYF. DNA of the CDR3: TGTGCCAGCAGCTTAACCTCAGGGACTTTCGCCTACGAGCAGTACTTC.

The V and J genes are TRBV11-3 and TRBJ2-7; D call uncertain. CDR1 is SGHNT, CDR2 YENEEA, per germline. V was trimmed by 8 bases and J by 5 bases, leaving 13 bases between them. The CDR3 sequence is 12 residues long. CDR3 nucleotide sequence: TGTGCCAGCCCTCCCAGGAATCACGAGCAGTACTTC. It codes for CASPPRNHEQYF.

The rearrangement links TRBV14 to TRBJ2-7; TRBD2 agrees at 10 bases. Germline V gene data show CDR1 as SGHDN and CDR2 as FVKESK. The CDR3 consists of 15 residues. V shed 4 bases and J 6 bases; nucleotides not matched to a gene: 9. This CDR3 reads CASSPRLAGVVEQYF. The CDR3 DNA follows: TGTGCCAGCAGCCCGCGCCTAGCGGGAGTCGTCGAGCAGTACTTC.

The sample holds one count of this clone. This chain connects TRBV30 to TRBJ2-7; D gene unclear. Trimming stripped 0 bases from V and 2 bases from J, with 5 bases between. The CDR3 spans 12 residues. The germline gives CDR1 GTSNPN, CDR2 SVGIG (reference sequence). CDR3 sequence: CAWSVDTYEQYF. CDR3 nucleotides: TGTGCCTGGAGTGTAGACACCTACGAGCAGTACTTC.

The V gene is TRBV4-2, the J gene TRBJ2-7; D gene unclear. Germline V CDR1 and CDR2: LGHNA, YNFKEQ. The V and J ends lost 4 bases and 0 bases respectively, with 13 bases between them. This CDR3 has 15 amino acids. The CDR3 DNA sequence: TGTGCCAGCAGCCTGGGTGGGCAGAGCTCCTACGAGCAGTACTTC. It is translated as CASSLGGQSSYEQYF.

The chain uses TRBV6-6 and TRBJ2-7; D unresolved. There are 13 residues in the CDR3. In germline, CDR1 is MNHNY, CDR2 SVGAGI (reference sequence). Trimming pared 5 bases from V and 2 bases from J, leaving 10 bases between. The CDR3 DNA reads TGTGCCAGCAGTCAGAAACTAACCTACGAGCAGTACTTC. Translating gives CASSQKLTYEQYF.

J is TRBJ2-1 and V is TRBV11-3, with 11 bases matching TRBD2. The ends lost 4 bases at V and 8 bases at J; junction bases unmatched: 4. Germline CDR1 reads SGHNT; CDR2 reads YENEEA. This CDR3 is built from 14 residues. The CDR3, as DNA: TGTGCCAGCAGCTCTCTTAGCGGGAGGGATGAGCAGTTCTTC. Its protein product is CASSSLSGRDEQFF.